The present T cell receptor (beta chain) was sequenced within a study of blood T cells in healthy people across ages. With a J-beta primer mix and a sample-barcoded 5' primer, a second PCR ran roughly 6 to 11 cycles. TCRdb analysed the 5' RACE reads with MiXCR anew, one entry per CDR3 protein. In the table there are around 1.5 million distinct CDR3 sequences, about 32% of which are singletons. Looked up from germline, CDR1 is DFQATT and CDR2 is SNEGSKA (reference sequence). The CDR3 runs to 13 residues. Note on this clonotype: One junction end disagrees with the germline gene, perhaps due to a read error.

The genes are TRBV20-1 and TRBJ2-4; D might be TRBD1 or TRBD2, each matching 5 bases. The end of the DNA aligns better with TRBJ2-7, so the J call may be wrong. The sequenced sample was blood. This receptor was taken from a woman between 25 and 40 years old in good health. CDR3 coding DNA: TGCAATGCTAGAGCCCTGAGGGGCTACGAGCAGTACTTC. Translated: CNARALRGYEQYF.